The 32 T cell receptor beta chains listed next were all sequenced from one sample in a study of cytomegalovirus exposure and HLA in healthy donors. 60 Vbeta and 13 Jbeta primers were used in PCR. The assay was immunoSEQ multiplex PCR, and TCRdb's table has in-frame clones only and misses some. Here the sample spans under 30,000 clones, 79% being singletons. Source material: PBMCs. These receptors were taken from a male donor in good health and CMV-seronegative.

The CDR3 here is CASSRQGLYEQYF. The CDR3 region has the DNA TGTGCCAGCAGCCGGCAGGGGTTATACGAGCAGTACTTC. The rearrangement joins TRBV6-1 to TRBJ2-5; D is possibly TRBD1 (6 bases). The end of the DNA is better explained by TRBJ2-7, so the J call may be wrong. The CDR3 covers 13 residues. Looked up from germline, CDR1 is MNHNS and CDR2 is SASEGT.

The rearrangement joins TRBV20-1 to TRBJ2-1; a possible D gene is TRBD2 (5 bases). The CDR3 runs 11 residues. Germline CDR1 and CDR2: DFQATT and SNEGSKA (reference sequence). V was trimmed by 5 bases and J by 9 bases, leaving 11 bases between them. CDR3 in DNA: TGCAGTGCTCTCGACTACCCTGAGCAGTTCTTC. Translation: CSALDYPEQFF.

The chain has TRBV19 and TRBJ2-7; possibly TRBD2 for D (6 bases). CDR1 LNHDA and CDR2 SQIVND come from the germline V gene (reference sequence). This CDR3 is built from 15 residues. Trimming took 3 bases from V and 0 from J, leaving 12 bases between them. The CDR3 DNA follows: TGTGCCAGTAGTATGTCTAGCGTATACTCCTACGAGCAGTACTTC. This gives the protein CASSMSSVYSYEQYF.

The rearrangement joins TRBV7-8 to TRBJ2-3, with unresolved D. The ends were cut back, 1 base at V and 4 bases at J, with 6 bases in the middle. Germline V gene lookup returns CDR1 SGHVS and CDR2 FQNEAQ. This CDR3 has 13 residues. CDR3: CASSLDLSDTQYF. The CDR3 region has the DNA TGTGCCAGCAGCTTAGACTTGTCAGATACGCAGTATTTT.

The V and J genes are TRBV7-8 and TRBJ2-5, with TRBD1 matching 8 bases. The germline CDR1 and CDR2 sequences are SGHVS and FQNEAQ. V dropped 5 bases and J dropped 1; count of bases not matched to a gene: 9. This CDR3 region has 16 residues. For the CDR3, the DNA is TGTGCCAGCAGCCTAAGGGACAGGATCCTCCAAGAGACCCAGTACTTC. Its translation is CASSLRDRILQETQYF.

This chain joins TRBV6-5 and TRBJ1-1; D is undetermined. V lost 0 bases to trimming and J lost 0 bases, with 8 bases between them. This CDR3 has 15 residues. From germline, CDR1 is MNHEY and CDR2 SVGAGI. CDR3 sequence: CASSYSYSMNTEAFF. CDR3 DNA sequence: TGTGCCAGCAGTTACTCTTACAGCATGAACACTGAAGCTTTCTTT.

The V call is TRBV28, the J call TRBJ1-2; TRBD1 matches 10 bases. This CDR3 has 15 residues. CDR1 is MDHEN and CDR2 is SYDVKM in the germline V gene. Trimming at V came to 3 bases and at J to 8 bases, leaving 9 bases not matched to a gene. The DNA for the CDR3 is TGTGCCAGCAGTTTCCTCTCCGGGACAGGGGTCGGCTACACCTTC. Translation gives CASSFLSGTGVGYTF.

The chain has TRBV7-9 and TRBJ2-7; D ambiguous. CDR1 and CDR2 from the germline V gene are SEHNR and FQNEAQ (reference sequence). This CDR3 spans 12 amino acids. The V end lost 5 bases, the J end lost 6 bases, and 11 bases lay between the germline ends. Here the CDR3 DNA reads TGTGCCAGCAGCCCCCCAAAGCGCGAGCAGTACTTC. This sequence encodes CASSPPKREQYF.

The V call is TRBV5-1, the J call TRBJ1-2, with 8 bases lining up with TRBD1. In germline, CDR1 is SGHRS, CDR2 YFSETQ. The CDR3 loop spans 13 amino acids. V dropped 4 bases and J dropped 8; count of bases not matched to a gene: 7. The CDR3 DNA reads TGCGCCAGCAGCCCTGGACAGGGAGAGGGCTACACCTTC. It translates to CASSPGQGEGYTF.

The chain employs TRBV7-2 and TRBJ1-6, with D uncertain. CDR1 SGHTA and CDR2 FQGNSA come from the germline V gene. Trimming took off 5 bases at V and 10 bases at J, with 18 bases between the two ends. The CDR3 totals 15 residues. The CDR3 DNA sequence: TGTGCCAGCAGCAAGGACGGGGTGAGTTGGTCACCCCTCCACTTT. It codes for CASSKDGVSWSPLHF.

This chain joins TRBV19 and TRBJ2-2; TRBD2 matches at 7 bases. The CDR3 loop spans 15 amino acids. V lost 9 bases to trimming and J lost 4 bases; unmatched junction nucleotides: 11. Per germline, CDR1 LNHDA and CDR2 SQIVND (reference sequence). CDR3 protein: CASSVATGGTGELFF. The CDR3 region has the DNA TGTGCCAGCTCTGTGGCGACGGGGGGCACCGGGGAGCTGTTTTTT.

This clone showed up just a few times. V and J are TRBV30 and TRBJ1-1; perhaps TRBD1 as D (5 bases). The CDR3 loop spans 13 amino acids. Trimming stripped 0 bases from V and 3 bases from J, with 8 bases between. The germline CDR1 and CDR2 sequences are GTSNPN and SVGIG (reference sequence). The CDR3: CAWSVGGDTEAFF. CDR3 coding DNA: TGTGCCTGGAGTGTTGGGGGGGACACTGAAGCTTTCTTT.

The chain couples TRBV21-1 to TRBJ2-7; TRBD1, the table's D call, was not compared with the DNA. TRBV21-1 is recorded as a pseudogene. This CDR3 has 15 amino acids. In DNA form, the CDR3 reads TGTGCCAGCAGCTCCCATCGACAGGAGCATTACGAGCAGTACTTC. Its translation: CASSSHRQEHYEQYF.

CDR3 amino acids: CASSLLSGPQHF. DNA of the CDR3: TGTGCCAGCAGTCTCCTCTCGGGACCCCAGCATTTT. This rearrangement joins TRBV5-4 to TRBJ1-5; D not certain. The CDR3 contains 12 residues. V was trimmed by 5 bases and J by 10 bases, leaving 13 bases between them. Germline V lookup: CDR1 SGHNT, CDR2 YYREEE (reference sequence).

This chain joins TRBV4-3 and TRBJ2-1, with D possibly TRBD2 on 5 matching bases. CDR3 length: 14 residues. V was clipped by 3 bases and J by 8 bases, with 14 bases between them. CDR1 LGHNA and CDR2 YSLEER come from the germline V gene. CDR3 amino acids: CASSQDWRTDEQFF. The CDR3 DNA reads TGCGCCAGCAGCCAGGATTGGAGGACCGATGAGCAGTTCTTC.

CDR3 bases: TGCGCCAGCAGCCCTTATACAGGGTGGGATCAGCCCCAGCATTTT. It is translated as CASSPYTGWDQPQHF. The V and J genes are TRBV4-3 and TRBJ1-5; D is possibly TRBD1 (6 bases). Looked up from germline, CDR1 is LGHNA and CDR2 is YSLEER. V shed 4 bases and J shed 5 bases, with 15 bases lying between them. This CDR3 contains 15 residues.

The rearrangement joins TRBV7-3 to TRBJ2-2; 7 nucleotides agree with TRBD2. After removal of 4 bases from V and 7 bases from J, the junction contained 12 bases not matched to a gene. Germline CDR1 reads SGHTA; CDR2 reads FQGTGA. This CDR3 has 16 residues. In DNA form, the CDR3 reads TGTGCCAGCAGCTCCAGCGGGACCCTTGGTAGCGGGGAGCTGTTTTTT. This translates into CASSSSGTLGSGELFF. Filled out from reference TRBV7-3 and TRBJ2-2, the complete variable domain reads GAGVSQTPSNKVTEKGKYVELRCDPISGHTALYWYRQSLGQGPEFLIYFQGTGAADDSGLPNDRFFAVRPEGSVSTLKIQRTERGDSAVYLCASSSSGTLGSGELFFGEGSRLTVL.

The CDR3 is CASSKTGLETQYF. For the CDR3, the DNA is TGTGCCAGCAGCAAGACAGGGTTGGAGACCCAGTACTTC. The chain links TRBV7-2 to TRBJ2-5; 7 nucleotides line up with TRBD1. This CDR3 is built from 13 residues. V dropped 5 bases and J dropped 5; count of bases not matched to a gene: 5. CDR1 and CDR2 from the germline V gene are SGHTA and FQGNSA. The full variable domain, completed using reference TRBV7-2 and TRBJ2-5, is GAGVSQSPSNKVTEKGKDVELRCDPISGHTALYWYRQSLGQGLEFLIYFQGNSAPDKSGLPSDRFSAERTGGSVSTLTIQRTQQEDSAVYLCASSKTGLETQYFGPGTRLLVL.

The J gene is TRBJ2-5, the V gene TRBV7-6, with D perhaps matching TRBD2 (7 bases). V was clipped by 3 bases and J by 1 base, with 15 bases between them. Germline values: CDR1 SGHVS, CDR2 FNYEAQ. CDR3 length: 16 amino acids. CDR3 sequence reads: CASSFIGGGAQETQYF. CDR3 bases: TGTGCCAGCAGCTTCATTGGTGGGGGGGCCCAAGAGACCCAGTACTTC.

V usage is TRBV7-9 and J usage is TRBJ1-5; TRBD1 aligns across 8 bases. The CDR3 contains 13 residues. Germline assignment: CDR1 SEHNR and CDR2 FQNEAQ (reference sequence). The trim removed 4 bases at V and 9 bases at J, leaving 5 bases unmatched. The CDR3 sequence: CASSSGQGAPQHF. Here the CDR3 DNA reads TGTGCCAGCAGCTCCGGACAGGGAGCGCCCCAGCATTTT. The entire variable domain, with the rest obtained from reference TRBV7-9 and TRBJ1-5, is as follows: DTGVSQNPRHKITKRGQNVTFRCDPISEHNRLYWYRQTLGQGPEFLTYFQNEAQLEKSRLLSDRFSAERPKGSFSTLEIQRTEQGDSAMYLCASSSGQGAPQHFGDGTRLSIL.

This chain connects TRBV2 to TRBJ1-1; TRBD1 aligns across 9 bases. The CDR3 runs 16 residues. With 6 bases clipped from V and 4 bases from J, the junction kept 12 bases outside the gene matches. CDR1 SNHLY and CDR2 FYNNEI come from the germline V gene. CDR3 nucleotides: TGTGCCAGCAGCTCGGGGACAGGGCCCGTTAGCACTGAAGCTTTCTTT. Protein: CASSSGTGPVSTEAFF.

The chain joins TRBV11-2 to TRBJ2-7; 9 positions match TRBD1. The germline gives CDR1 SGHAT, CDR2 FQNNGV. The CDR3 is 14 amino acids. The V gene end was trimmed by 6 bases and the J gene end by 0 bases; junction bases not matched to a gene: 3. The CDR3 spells CASRPGQGSYEQYF. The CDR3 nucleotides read TGTGCCAGCAGGCCGGGACAGGGCTCCTACGAGCAGTACTTC. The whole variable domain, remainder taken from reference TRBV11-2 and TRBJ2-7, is EAGVAQSPRYKIIEKRQSVAFWCNPISGHATLYWYQQILGQGPKLLIQFQNNGVVDDSQLPKDRFSAERLKGVDSTLKIQPAKLEDSAVYLCASRPGQGSYEQYFGPGTRLTVT.

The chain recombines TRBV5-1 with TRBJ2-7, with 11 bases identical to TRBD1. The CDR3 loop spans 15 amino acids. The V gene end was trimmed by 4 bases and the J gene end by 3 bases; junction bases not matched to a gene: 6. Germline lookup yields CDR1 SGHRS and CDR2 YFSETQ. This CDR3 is CASSPGQGAIYEQYF. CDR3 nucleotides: TGCGCCAGCAGCCCCGGACAGGGGGCAATCTACGAGCAGTACTTC.

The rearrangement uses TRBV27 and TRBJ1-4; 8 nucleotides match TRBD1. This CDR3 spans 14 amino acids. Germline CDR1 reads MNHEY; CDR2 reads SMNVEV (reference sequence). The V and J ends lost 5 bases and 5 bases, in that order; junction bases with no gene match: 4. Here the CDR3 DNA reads TGTGCCAGCAGTCGGGACAGGAAAAATGAAAAACTGTTTTTT. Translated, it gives CASSRDRKNEKLFF.

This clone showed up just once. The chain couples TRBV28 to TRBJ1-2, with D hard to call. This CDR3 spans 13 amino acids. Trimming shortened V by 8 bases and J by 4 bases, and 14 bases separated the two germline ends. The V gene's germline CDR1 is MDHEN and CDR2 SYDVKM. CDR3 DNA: TGTGCCAGCGACGCGGGGTTCCTCTATGGCTACACCTTC. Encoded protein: CASDAGFLYGYTF.

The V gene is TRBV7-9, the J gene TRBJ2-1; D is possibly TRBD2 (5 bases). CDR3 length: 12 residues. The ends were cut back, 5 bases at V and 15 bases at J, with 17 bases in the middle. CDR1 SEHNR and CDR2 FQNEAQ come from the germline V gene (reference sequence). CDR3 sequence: CASSEDLDFRFF. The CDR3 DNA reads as TGTGCCAGCAGCGAGGACCTGGACTTTAGGTTCTTC.

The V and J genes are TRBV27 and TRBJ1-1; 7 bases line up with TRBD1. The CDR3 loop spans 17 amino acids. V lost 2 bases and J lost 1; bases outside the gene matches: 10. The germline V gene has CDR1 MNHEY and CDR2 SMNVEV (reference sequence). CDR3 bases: TGTGCCAGCAGTTTAGTCGCGGGCCAGGGGGGGAACACTGAAGCTTTCTTT. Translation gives CASSLVAGQGGNTEAFF.

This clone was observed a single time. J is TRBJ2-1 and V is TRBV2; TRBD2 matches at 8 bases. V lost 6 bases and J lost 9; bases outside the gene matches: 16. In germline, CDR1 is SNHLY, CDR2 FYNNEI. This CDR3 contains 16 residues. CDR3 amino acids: CASRAAGGALTGEQFF. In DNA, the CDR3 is TGTGCCAGCAGAGCTGCCGGGGGGGCGCTAACGGGTGAGCAGTTCTTC.

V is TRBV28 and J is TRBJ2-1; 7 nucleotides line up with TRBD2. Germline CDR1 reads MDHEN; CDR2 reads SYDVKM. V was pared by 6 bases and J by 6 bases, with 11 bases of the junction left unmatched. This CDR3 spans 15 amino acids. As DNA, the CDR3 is TGTGCCAGCAGCCACCAGGTAGCGGGCAGCAATGAGCAGTTCTTC. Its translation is CASSHQVAGSNEQFF.

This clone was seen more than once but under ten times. The CDR3 is CASSLADEQYF. In DNA form, the CDR3 reads TGCGCCAGCAGCTTGGCGGACGAGCAGTACTTC. This chain connects TRBV5-1 to TRBJ2-7; D is unresolved. This CDR3 has 11 amino acids. Germline V gene lookup returns CDR1 SGHRS and CDR2 YFSETQ. V dropped 0 bases and J dropped 5 bases, with 3 bases sitting between them.

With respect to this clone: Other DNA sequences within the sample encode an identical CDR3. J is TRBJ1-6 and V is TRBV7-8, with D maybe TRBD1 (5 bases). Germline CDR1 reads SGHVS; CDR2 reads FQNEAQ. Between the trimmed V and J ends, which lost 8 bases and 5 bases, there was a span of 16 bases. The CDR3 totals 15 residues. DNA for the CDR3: TGTGCCAGCTCTGGGCAGGGAGGGGATAATTCACCCCTCCACTTT. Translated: CASSGQGGDNSPLHF.

In DNA, the CDR3 is TGTGCCAGCAGCTTAACGGTCCTCGGGTCCTCCTACAATGAGCAGTTCTTC. It yields the protein CASSLTVLGSSYNEQFF. This chain uses TRBV7-9 with TRBJ2-1; D unclear. Germline V gene data show CDR1 as SEHNR and CDR2 as FQNEAQ (reference sequence). The CDR3 is made up of 17 amino acids. Trimming took off 2 bases at V and 0 bases at J, with 14 bases between the two ends.